One and the same sample provided the 9 T cell receptor beta chains below, sequenced in a study of blood T cells in healthy people across ages. Together with a sample-barcoded 5' primer, a J-beta primer mix was included in a second PCR lasting about 6 to 11 cycles. TCRdb reprocessed the 5' RACE reads via MiXCR and lists one record per CDR3 protein. This repertoire shows 1.5 million to 1.9 million distinct CDR3 sequences, 42% found once; its top ten account for around 4%. Sequenced material: blood. The receptors come from a woman between 18 and 29 years old in good health.

V gene TRBV29-1 combines with J gene TRBJ2-7, with 7 bases fitting TRBD1. The V gene's germline CDR1 is SQVTM and CDR2 ANQGSEA. J was trimmed by 3 bases and V by 8 bases; bases with no gene match: 7. This CDR3 has 12 residues. The CDR3 protein is CSTRDSLYEQYF. The CDR3 DNA follows: TGCAGCACCCGGGACAGCCTCTACGAGCAGTACTTC.

The chain has TRBV12-3 or TRBV12-4 and TRBJ1-5, with TRBD1 matching 7 bases. There are 13 residues in the CDR3. After removal of 8 bases from V and 2 bases from J, the junction contained 3 bases not matched to a gene. The CDR3: CASQGGGNQPQHF. CDR3 bases: TGTGCCAGCCAGGGGGGGGGCAATCAGCCCCAGCATTTT.

V usage is TRBV27 and J usage is TRBJ2-7; 9 nucleotides line up with TRBD2. Per germline, CDR1 MNHEY and CDR2 SMNVEV (reference sequence). V lost 8 bases and J lost 3; bases outside the gene matches: 8. The CDR3 is 14 amino acids. CDR3 in amino acids: CASRAGGTFYEQYF. Here the CDR3 DNA reads TGTGCCAGCCGAGCGGGAGGTACGTTCTACGAGCAGTACTTC.

V is TRBV7-9 and J is TRBJ2-7; the D is unclear. V dropped 8 bases and J dropped 7 bases, with 21 bases sitting between them. The CDR3 has 14 amino acids. The germline V gene encodes CDR1 SEHNR and CDR2 FQNEAQ (reference sequence). In DNA form, the CDR3 reads TGTGCCAGCCCACGGAGCGCCTCCTACAATGAGCAGTACTTC. This sequence encodes CASPRSASYNEQYF.

V usage is TRBV27 and J usage is TRBJ2-1; D possibly corresponds to TRBD2 (5 bases). The V gene lost 7 bases and the J gene lost 0 bases, with 13 bases spanning the gap. CDR1 is MNHEY, CDR2 SMNVEV, per germline (reference sequence). The CDR3 consists of 15 residues. This CDR3 reads CASNRGLSSYNEQFF. CDR3 bases: TGTGCCAGCAACCGAGGACTGAGCTCCTACAATGAGCAGTTCTTC.

Note on this clonotype: An end of the junction does not agree with germline; a read error may underlie this. The chain couples TRBV6-5 to TRBJ2-2; D tentatively fits TRBD1 or TRBD2 (5 bases each). The CDR3 loop spans 15 amino acids. Per the germline V gene, CDR1 is MNHEY and CDR2 is SVGAGI. CDR3 residues: CDSRPTGTGTGELFF. CDR3 bases: TGTGACAGCAGACCGACCGGGACGGGCACCGGGGAGCTGTTTTTT.

This clonotype was observed at least ten times. This chain joins TRBV12-3 or TRBV12-4 and TRBJ1-1, with 8 bases that match TRBD1. Trimming cost V 5 bases and J 2 bases; bases outside gene matches: 4. This CDR3 has 14 residues. The CDR3 DNA is TGTGCCAGCAGTCCCAGGGGGCGAAACACTGAAGCTTTCTTT. This codes for CASSPRGRNTEAFF.

A few counts support this clonotype. The chain links TRBV12-3 or TRBV12-4 to TRBJ1-1, with 8 bases fitting TRBD1. V shed 3 bases and J 10 bases; nucleotides not matched to a gene: 7. The CDR3 is 13 amino acids. This CDR3 is CASSFGTGTGAFF. CDR3 sequence (DNA): TGTGCCAGCAGTTTCGGAACCGGGACAGGAGCTTTCTTT.

The rearrangement joins TRBV20-1 to TRBJ2-1; D uncertain. The germline V gene encodes CDR1 DFQATT and CDR2 SNEGSKA (reference sequence). The CDR3 runs to 12 residues. V lost 4 bases and J lost 4, with 8 bases in between. CDR3: CSAKYIYNEQFF. DNA of the CDR3: TGCAGTGCTAAGTACATTTACAATGAGCAGTTCTTC.